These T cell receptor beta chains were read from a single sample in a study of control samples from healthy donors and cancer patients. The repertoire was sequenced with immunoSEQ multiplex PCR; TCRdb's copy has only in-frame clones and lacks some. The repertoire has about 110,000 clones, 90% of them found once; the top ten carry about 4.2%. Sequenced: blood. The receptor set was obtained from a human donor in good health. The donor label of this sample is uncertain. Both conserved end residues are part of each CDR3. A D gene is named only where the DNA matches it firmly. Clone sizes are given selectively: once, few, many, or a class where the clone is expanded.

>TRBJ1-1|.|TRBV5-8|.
TGTGCCAGCAGCTTGGGTGGGAACACTGAAGCTTTCTTT
CASSLGGNTEAFF
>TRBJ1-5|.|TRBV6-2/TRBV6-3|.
TGTGCCAGCAGCGACAGTATTTCTAGCAATCAGCCCCAGCATTTT
CASSDSISSNQPQHF
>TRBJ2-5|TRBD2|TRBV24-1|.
TGTGCCACCAGTGAATTGACTAGCGGGGGGGAACAAGAGACCCAGTACTTC
CATSELTSGGEQETQYF
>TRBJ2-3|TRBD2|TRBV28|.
TGTGCCCGCAGTTTTTGGGGTCGCGGGGGGGGGCGTCCAGATACGCAGTATTTT
CARSFWGRGGGRPDTQYF
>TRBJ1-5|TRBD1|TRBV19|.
TGTGCCAGTAGTATAACGGGGACAGGCGGCTCCAATCAGCCCCAGCATTTT
CASSITGTGGSNQPQHF
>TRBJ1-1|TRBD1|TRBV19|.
TGTGCCAGTAGATTAGACAGGGGCACTGAAGCTTTCTTT
CASRLDRGTEAFF
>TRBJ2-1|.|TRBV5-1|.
TGCGCCAGCAGCTTGGGGACTGGGGGAATACATGAGCAGTTCTTC
CASSLGTGGIHEQFF
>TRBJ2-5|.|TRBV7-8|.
TGTGCCAGCAGCTTAGGCCCAGGAGAGACCCAGTACTTC
CASSLGPGETQYF
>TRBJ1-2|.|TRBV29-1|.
TGCAGCGTTGAGTATTCAGGGCTAAGTATCGGCTACACCTTC
CSVEYSGLSIGYTF
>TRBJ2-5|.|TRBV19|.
TGTGCCAGTAGCTGGGGCTCCGAAGCTCAAGAGACCCAGTACTTC
CASSWGSEAQETQYF
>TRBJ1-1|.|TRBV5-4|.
TGTGCCAGCAGCTTGGGGACGGGAAGGACGAACACTGAAGCTTTCTTT
CASSLGTGRTNTEAFF
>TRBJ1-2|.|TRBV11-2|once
TGTGCCAGCAGGGCCGGGACCCACGAAGGCTACACCTTC
CASRAGTHEGYTF
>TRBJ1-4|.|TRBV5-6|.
TGTGCCAGCACAAGAGGAGGGGAAGAAAAACTGTTTTTT
CASTRGGEEKLFF
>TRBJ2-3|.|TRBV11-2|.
TGTGCCAGCAGCTTAGTAACAGGTTCGGCTACGCAGTATTTT
CASSLVTGSATQYF
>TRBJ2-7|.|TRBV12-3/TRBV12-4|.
TGTGCCAGCAGTGGGACATACTACGAGCAGTACTTC
CASSGTYYEQYF
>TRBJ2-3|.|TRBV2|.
TGTGCCAGCAGGCGGGACATAGGCACAGATACGCAGTATTTT
CASRRDIGTDTQYF
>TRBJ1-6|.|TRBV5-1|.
TGCGCCAGCAGCTTGTCAGCGACCCAGGGCGGAGATTCACCCCTCCACTTT
CASSLSATQGGDSPLHF
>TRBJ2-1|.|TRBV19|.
TGTGCCAGTAGTGTCCGTAAGAAGGACCCTTCCTACAATGAGCAGTTCTTC
CASSVRKKDPSYNEQFF
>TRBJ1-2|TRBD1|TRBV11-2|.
TGTGCCAGCAGTTATGACGGACAGGACGCCTTCACTTATGGCTACACCTTC
CASSYDGQDAFTYGYTF
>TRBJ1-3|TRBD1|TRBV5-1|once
TGCGCCAGCAGCTTCGCCGGGACAGGGGATGGAAACACCATATATTTT
CASSFAGTGDGNTIYF
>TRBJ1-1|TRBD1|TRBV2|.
TGTGCCAGCAGTGAACGGAGGGGGCTGAGAGCTTTCTTT
CASSERRGLRAFF
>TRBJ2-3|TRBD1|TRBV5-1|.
TGCGCCAGCAGCTTAGGACAGGGAATCACAGATACGCAGTATTTT
CASSLGQGITDTQYF
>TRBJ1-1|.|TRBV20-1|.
TGCAGTGCTAGATTTAGTCCTGAAGCTTTCTTT
CSARFSPEAFF
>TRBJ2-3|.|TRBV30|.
TGTGCCTGGAGTGCCCAAGGAGCAGATACGCAGTATTTT
CAWSAQGADTQYF
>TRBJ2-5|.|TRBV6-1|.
TGTGCCAGCCTAGGGAGCCTTGAGGCACAAGAGACCCAGTACTTC
CASLGSLEAQETQYF
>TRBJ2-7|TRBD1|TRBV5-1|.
TGCGCCAGCAGCCCCTGGACAGGGCCTGAGCAGTACTTC
CASSPWTGPEQYF
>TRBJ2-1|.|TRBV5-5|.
TGTGCCAGCAGCCCCAGATTCTCGAGCTCCTACAATGAGCAGTTCTTC
CASSPRFSSSYNEQFF
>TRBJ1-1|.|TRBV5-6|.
TGTGCCAGCAGCTTGGTGCTGAACACTGAAGCTTTCTTT
CASSLVLNTEAFF
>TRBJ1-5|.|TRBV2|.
TGTGCCAGCAGTGAAGCCCTAGGTCGGGCCCAGCATTTT
CASSEALGRAQHF
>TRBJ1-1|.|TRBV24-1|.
TGTGCCACCAGTGATCCCGGGGTGAGCACTGAAGCTTTCTTT
CATSDPGVSTEAFF
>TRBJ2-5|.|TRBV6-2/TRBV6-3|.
TGTGCCAGCAGTTACTCGGTGGGACGGAGTATCGGGGAGACCCAGTACTTC
CASSYSVGRSIGETQYF
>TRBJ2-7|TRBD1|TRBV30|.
TGTGCCTGGAATCCCAATCCCGGGACAGGGGCGGACGAGCAGTACTTC
CAWNPNPGTGADEQYF
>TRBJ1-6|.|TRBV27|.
TGTGCCAGCAGTTTCGGGAGTTCCTATAATTCACCCCTCCACTTT
CASSFGSSYNSPLHF
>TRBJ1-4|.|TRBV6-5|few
TGTGCCAGCGCGGTGCTCAGGGACGAAAAACTGTTTTTT
CASAVLRDEKLFF
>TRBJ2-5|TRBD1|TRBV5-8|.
TGTGCCAGCAGCTTGCACAGGGGGTGGGAGACCCAGTACTTC
CASSLHRGWETQYF
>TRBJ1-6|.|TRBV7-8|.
TGTGCCAGCAGCTTAAGGGACAACCGGAATTCACCCCTCCACTTT
CASSLRDNRNSPLHF
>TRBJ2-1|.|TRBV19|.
TGTGCCAGTGGCCGGGGAGGGGGCAATGAGCAGTTCTTC
CASGRGGGNEQFF
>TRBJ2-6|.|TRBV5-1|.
TGCGCCAGCACGGCCGGTGGGTTCTCTGGGGCCAACGTCCTGACTTTC
CASTAGGFSGANVLTF
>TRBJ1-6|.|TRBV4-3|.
TGCGCCAGCAGCCAAGATGGATGGGGTGCACCCCTCCACTTT
CASSQDGWGAPLHF
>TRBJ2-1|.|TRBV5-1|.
TGCGCCAGCAAGCAATACAATGAGCAGTTCTTC
CASKQYNEQFF
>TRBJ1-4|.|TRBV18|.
TGTGCCAGCTCCTTACGGATGAATGAAAAACTGTTTTTT
CASSLRMNEKLFF
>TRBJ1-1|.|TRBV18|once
TGTGCCAGCTCACCGCAGAACACTGAAGCTTTCTTT
CASSPQNTEAFF
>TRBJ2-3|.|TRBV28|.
TGTGCCAGCAGCAAGAACACAGATACGCAGTATTTT
CASSKNTDTQYF
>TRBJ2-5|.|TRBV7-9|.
TGTGCCAGCAGCGCCGGCGGGTGGGGGGGCGCGATCTCAGAGACCCAGTACTTC
CASSAGGWGGAISETQYF
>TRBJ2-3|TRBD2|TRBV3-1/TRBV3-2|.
TGTGCCAGCAGCCGTCTAGCGGGGGGAAGCACAGATACGCAGTATTTT
CASSRLAGGSTDTQYF
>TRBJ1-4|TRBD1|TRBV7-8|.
TGTGCCAGCAGCTTAAAGGACAGGCGAAATGAAAAACTGTTTTTT
CASSLKDRRNEKLFF
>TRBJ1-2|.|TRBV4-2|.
TGTGCCAGCAGCCAAGGTGAGGGGTCCTATGGCTACACCTTC
CASSQGEGSYGYTF
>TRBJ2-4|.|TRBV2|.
TGTGCCAGCGGCCAGGGCCAAAACATTCAGTACTTC
CASGQGQNIQYF
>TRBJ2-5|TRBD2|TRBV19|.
TGTGCCAGTAGTATCGATAGCGGGGGAGAGACCCAGTACTTC
CASSIDSGGETQYF
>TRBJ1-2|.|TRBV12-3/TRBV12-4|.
TGTGCCAGCAGTTGGCGGCAGTATGGCTACACCTTC
CASSWRQYGYTF
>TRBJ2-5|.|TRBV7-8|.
TGTGCCAGCAGCGAAGGACTACCCAAAGAGACCCAGTACTTC
CASSEGLPKETQYF
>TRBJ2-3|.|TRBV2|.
TGTGCCAGCAGTGAAGAGCAGGGCGGTCTTCTTTATACGCAGTATTTT
CASSEEQGGLLYTQYF